This T cell receptor beta chain was sequenced during a study of human T cells and chemical hapten exposure. Trimming shortened V by 2 bases and J by 4 bases, and 6 bases separated the two germline ends. Per germline, CDR1 SGDLS and CDR2 YYNGEE. The CDR3 sequence is 13 residues long. Study-wide results and limits: Counts of TCRs above 1 in 1000 frequency stayed unchanged with DPC sensitization.

TCRdb passed the RACE reads through MiXCR, listing each CDR3 protein once. This table holds more than 250,000 distinct CDR3 sequences, 7.5% to 9% found once. The time point is: pre-sensitization, week 0. Treatment given: therapeutic diphenylcyclopropenone sensitization with weekly scalp DPC. As to this clonotype: Its target is unknown.

The material sequenced was whole blood, taken in connection with sensitization to the hapten diphenylcyclopropenone (DPC). The origin of this receptor is a man aged 18-30 years with alopecia areata. Some clones in this sample may be carry-over from other donors' samples. The rearrangement uses TRBV9 and TRBJ2-2; no reliable D call. The CDR3 is CASSVGTTGELFF. The CDR3 DNA reads TGTGCCAGCAGCGTCGGTACCACCGGGGAGCTGTTTTTT.